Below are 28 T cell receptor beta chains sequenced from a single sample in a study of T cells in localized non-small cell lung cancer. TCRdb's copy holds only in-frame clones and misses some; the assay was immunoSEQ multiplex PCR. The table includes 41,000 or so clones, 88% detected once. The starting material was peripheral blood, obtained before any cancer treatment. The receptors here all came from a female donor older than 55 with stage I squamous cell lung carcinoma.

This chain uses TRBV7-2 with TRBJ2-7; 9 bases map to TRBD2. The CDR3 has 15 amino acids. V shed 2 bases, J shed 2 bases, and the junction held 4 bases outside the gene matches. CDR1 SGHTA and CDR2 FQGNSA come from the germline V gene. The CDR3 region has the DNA TGTGCCAGCAGCTTAAGACTAGCGGAGACCTACGAGCAGTACTTC. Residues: CASSLRLAETYEQYF.

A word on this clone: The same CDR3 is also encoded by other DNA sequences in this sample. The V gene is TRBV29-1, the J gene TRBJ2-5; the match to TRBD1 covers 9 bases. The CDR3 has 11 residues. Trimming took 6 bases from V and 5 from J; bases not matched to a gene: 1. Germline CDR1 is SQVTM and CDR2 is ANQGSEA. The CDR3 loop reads CSVGTGETQYF. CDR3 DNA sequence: TGCAGCGTCGGGACAGGGGAGACCCAGTACTTC.

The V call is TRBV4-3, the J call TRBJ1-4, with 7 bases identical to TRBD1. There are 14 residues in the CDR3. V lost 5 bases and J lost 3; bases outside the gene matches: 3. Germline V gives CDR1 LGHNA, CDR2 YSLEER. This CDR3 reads CASSSDRANEKLFF. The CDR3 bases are TGCGCCAGCAGCTCCGACAGGGCTAATGAAAAACTGTTTTTT.

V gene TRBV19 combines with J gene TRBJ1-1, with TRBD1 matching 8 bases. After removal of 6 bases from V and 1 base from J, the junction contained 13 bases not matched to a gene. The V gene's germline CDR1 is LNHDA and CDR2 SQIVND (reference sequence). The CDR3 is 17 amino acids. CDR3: CASRSLVQGDPNTEAFF. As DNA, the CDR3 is TGTGCCAGTAGATCCCTGGTACAGGGGGACCCGAACACTGAAGCTTTCTTT. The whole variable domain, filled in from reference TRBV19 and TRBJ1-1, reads DGGITQSPKYLFRKEGQNVTLSCEQNLNHDAMYWYRQDPGQGLRLIYYSQIVNDFQKGDIAEGYSVSREKKESFPLTVTSAQKNPTAFYLCASRSLVQGDPNTEAFFGQGTRLTVV.

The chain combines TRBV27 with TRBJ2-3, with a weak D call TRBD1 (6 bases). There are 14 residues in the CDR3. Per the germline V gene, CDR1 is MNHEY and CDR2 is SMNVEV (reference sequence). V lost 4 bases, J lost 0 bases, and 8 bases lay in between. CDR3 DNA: TGTGCCAGCAGTTGGACAGCTAGCACAGATACGCAGTATTTT. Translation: CASSWTASTDTQYF.

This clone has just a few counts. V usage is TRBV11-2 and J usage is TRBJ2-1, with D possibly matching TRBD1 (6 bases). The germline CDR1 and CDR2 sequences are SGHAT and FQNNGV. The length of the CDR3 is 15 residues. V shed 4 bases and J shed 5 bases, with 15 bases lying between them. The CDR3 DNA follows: TGTGCCAGCAGCTCCGAAAGGGGGTTCAACAATGAGCAGTTCTTC. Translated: CASSSERGFNNEQFF.

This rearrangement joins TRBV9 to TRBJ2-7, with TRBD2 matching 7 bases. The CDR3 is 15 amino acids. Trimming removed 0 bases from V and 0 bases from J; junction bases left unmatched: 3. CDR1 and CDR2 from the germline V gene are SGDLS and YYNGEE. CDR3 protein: CASSVGLAASYEQYF. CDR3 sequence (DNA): TGTGCCAGCAGCGTAGGGCTAGCGGCCTCCTACGAGCAGTACTTC.

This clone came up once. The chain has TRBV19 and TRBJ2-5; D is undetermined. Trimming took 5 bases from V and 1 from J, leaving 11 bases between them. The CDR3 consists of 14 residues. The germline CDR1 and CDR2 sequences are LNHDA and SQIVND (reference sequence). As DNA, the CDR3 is TGTGCCAGTAGTCAACTGGCGGCCCAAGAGACCCAGTACTTC. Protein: CASSQLAAQETQYF.

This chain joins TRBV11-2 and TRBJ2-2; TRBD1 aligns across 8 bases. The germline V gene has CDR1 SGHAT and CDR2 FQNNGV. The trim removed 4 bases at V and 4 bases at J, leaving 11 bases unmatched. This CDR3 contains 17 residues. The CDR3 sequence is CASSSELWTGITGELFF. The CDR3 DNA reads TGTGCCAGCAGCTCAGAATTGTGGACAGGGATCACCGGGGAGCTGTTTTTT.

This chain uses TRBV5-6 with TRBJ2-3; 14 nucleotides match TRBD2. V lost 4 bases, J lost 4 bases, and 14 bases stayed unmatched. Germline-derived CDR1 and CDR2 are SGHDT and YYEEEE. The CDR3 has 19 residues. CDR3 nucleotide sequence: TGTGCCAGCAGCGTCGGGACTAGCGGGAGTGAATTACGGGCAGATACGCAGTATTTT. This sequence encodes CASSVGTSGSELRADTQYF.

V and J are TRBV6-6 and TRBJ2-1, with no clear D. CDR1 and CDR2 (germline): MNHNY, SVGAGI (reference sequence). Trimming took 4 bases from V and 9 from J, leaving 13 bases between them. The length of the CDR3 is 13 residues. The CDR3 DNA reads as TGTGCCAGCAGTTCCCAGCTCCCAGGTGAGCAGTTCTTC. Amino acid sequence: CASSSQLPGEQFF.

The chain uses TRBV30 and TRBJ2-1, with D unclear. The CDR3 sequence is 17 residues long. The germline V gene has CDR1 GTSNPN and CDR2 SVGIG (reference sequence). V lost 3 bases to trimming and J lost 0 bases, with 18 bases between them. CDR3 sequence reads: CAWRGPLLQSSYNEQFF. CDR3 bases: TGTGCCTGGAGAGGTCCCTTACTACAGAGCTCCTACAATGAGCAGTTCTTC.

CDR3 in amino acids: CASSQLGQRENQPQHF. The CDR3 DNA reads as TGCGCCAGCAGTCAATTGGGACAGCGTGAAAATCAGCCCCAGCATTTT. The rearrangement links TRBV23-1 to TRBJ1-5; 7 bases are a match to TRBD1. TRBV23-1 is labeled an ORF, and its function is uncertain. The CDR3 has 16 residues. The ends lost 1 base at V and 4 bases at J; junction bases unmatched: 7.

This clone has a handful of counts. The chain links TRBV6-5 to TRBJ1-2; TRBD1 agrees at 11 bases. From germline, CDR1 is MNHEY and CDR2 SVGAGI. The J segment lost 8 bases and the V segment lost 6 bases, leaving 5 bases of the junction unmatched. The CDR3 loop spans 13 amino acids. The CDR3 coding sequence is TGTGCCAGCAGCACGGACAGGGGGCTAGGCTACACCTTC. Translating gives CASSTDRGLGYTF.

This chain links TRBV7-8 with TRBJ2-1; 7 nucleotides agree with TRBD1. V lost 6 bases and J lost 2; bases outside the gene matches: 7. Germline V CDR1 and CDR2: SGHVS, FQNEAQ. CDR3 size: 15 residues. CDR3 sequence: CASSSGGSTYNEQFF. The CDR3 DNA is TGTGCCAGCAGTTCAGGGGGAAGCACCTACAATGAGCAGTTCTTC.

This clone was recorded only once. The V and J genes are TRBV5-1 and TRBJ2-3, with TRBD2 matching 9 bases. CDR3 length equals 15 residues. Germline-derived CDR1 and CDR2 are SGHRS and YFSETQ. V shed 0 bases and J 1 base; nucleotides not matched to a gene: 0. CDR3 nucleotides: TGCGCCAGCAGCTTGGGGACTAGCGGCACAGATACGCAGTATTTT. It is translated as CASSLGTSGTDTQYF. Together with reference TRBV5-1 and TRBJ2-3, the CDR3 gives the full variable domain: KAGVTQTPRYLIKTRGQQVTLSCSPISGHRSVSWYQQTPGQGLQFLFEYFSETQRNKGNFPGRFSGRQFSNSRSEMNVSTLELGDSALYLCASSLGTSGTDTQYFGPGTRLTVL.

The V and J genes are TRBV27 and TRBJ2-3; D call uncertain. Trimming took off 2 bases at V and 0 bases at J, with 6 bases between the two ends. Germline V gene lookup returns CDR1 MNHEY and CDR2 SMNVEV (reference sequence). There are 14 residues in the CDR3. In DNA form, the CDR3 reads TGTGCCAGCAGTTTAGGGGTTAGCACAGATACGCAGTATTTT. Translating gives CASSLGVSTDTQYF.

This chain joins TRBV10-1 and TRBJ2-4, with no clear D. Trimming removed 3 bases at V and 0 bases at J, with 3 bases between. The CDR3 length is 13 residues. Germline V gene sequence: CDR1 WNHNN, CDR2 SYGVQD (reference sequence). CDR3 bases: TGCGCCAGCAGTGATCTAGCCAAAAACATTCAGTACTTC. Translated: CASSDLAKNIQYF.

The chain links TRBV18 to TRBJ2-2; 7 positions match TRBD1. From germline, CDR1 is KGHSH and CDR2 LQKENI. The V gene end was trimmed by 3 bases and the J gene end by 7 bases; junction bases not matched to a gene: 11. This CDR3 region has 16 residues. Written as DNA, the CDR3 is TGTGCCAGCTCACCCCGACAGGGAACGACGGTCGGGGAGCTGTTTTTT. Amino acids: CASSPRQGTTVGELFF.

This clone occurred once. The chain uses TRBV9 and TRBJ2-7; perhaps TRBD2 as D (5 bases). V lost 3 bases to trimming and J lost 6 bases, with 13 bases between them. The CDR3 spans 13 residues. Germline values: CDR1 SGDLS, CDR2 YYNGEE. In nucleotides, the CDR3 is TGTGCCAGCAGCGCAACCTACAGCGGCGAGCAGTACTTC. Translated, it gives CASSATYSGEQYF.

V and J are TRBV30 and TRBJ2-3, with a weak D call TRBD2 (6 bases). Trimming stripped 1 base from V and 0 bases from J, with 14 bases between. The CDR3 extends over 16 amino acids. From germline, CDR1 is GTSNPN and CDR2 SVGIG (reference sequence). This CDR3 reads CAWSGGGALSTDTQYF. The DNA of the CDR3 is TGTGCCTGGAGTGGGGGAGGTGCCCTTAGCACAGATACGCAGTATTTT.

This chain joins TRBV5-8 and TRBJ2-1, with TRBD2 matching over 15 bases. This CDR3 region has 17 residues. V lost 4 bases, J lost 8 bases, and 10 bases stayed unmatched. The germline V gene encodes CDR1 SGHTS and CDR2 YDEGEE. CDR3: CASSRTGTSGRRDEQFF. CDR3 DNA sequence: TGTGCCAGCAGCCGCACCGGGACTAGCGGGAGGAGGGATGAGCAGTTCTTC.

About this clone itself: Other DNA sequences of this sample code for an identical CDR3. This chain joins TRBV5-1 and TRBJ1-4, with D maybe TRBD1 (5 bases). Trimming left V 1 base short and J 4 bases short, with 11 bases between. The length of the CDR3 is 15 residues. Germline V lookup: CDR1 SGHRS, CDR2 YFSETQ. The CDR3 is CASSLFGGDNEKLFF. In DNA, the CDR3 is TGCGCCAGCAGCTTGTTTGGGGGGGATAATGAAAAACTGTTTTTT.

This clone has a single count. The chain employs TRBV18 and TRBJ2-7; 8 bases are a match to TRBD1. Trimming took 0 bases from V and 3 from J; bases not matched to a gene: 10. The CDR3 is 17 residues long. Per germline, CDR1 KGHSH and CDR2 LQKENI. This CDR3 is CASSPPLGDRRHYEQYF. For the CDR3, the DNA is TGTGCCAGCTCACCACCGTTGGGGGACAGGAGACACTACGAGCAGTACTTC. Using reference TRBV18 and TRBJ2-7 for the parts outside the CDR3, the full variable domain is NAGVMQNPRHLVRRRGQEARLRCSPMKGHSHVYWYRQLPEEGLKFMVYLQKENIIDESGMPKERFSAEFPKEGPSILRIQQVVRGDSAAYFCASSPPLGDRRHYEQYFGPGTRLTVT.

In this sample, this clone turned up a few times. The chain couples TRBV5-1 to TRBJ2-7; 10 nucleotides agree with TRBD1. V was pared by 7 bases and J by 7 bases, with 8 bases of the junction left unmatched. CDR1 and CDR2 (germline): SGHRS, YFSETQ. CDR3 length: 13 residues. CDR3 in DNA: TGCGCCAGCGGCGACAGGGGGCCTCTTGAGCAGTACTTC. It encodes CASGDRGPLEQYF.

CDR3 nucleotides: TGCGCCAGCAGCTTGGCCTTCGGGGGATCTGGGGCCAACGTCCTGACTTTC. Protein sequence: CASSLAFGGSGANVLTF. The genes are TRBV5-1 and TRBJ2-6; a weak D match, TRBD2 (6 bases). V was shortened by 0 bases and J by 1 base, with 11 bases between the two germline ends. This CDR3 has 17 residues. Per the germline V gene, CDR1 is SGHRS and CDR2 is YFSETQ.

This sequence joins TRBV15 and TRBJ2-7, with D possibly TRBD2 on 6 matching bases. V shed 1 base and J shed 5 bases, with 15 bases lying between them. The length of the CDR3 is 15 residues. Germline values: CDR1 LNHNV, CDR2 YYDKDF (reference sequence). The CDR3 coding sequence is TGTGCCACCAGCAGAGTCGGAGGGAATCAGGACGAGCAGTACTTC. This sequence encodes CATSRVGGNQDEQYF.

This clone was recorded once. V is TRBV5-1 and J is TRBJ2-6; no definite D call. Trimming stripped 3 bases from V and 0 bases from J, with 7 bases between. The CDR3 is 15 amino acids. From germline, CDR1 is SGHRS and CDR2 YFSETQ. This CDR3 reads CASSYTSSGANVLTF. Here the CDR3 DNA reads TGCGCCAGCAGCTATACCTCCTCTGGGGCCAACGTCCTGACTTTC.